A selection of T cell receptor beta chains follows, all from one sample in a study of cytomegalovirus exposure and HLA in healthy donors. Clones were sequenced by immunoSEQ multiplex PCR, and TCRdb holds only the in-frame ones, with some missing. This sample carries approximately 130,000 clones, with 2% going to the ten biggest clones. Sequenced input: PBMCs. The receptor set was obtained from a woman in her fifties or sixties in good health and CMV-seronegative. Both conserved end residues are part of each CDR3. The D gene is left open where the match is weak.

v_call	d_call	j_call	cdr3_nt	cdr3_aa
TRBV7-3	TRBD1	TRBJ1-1	TGTGCCAGCAGCTTAACGATCGGACAGGGAGTCACTGAAGCTTTCTTT	CASSLTIGQGVTEAFF
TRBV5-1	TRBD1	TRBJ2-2	TGCGCCAGCAGCTGGACAGGGAATGGGGGTGAGCTGTTTTTT	CASSWTGNGGELFF
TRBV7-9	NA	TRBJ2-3	TGTGCCAGCAGCCCCCACGGTGGCACAGATACGCAGTATTTT	CASSPHGGTDTQYF
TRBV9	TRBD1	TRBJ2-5	TGTGCCAGCAGCGCAGGGGGTCGGGAGACCCAGTACTTC	CASSAGGRETQYF
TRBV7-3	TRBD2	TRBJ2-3	TGTGCCAGCAGCTTAGTCCCTAGCGGGAGTAGAATGGGGCAGTATTTT	CASSLVPSGSRMGQYF
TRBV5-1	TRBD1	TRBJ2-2	TGCGCCAGCAGCCCGGGGTTACAGGGGGCTACTTCGAACACCGGGGAGCTGTTTTTT	CASSPGLQGATSNTGELFF
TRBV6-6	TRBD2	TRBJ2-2	TGTGCCGGTCTTCTAGCGGGAGGGTCCGGGGAGCTGTTTTTT	CAGLLAGGSGELFF
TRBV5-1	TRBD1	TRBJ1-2	TGCGCCAGCAGCACGACAGGGGTCTATGGCTACACCTTC	CASSTTGVYGYTF
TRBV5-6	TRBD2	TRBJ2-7	TGTGCCAGCAGCGCCCCGGGACTAGCGGGATTTGTCGAGCAGTACTTC	CASSAPGLAGFVEQYF
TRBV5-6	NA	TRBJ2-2	TGTGCCAGCGACACATGGGCGGGTGGTATCGCCGGGGAGCTGTTTTTT	CASDTWAGGIAGELFF
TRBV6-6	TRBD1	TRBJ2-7	TGTGCCAGCAGTTACTCCTTGACAGGGATTTCCTACGAGCAGTACTTC	CASSYSLTGISYEQYF
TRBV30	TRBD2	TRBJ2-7	TGTGCCTGGAGTAAACTAGCGGGAGACGAGCAGTACTTC	CAWSKLAGDEQYF
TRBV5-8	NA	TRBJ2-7	TGTGCCAGCAGCTCGGGGGTCAACTCCTACGAGCAGTACTTC	CASSSGVNSYEQYF
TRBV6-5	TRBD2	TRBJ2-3	TGTGCCAGCAGTTACACCGGGGGGTTAGCGGGCAATACGCAGTATTTT	CASSYTGGLAGNTQYF
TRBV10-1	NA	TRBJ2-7	TGCGCCAGCAGTGAGAACCCCTCGGGGGACGAGCAGTACTTC	CASSENPSGDEQYF
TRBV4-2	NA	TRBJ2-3	TGTGCCAGCAGCCAAGATCCCGGCTCGGGTACGCAGTATTTT	CASSQDPGSGTQYF
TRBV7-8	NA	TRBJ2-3	TGTGCCAGCAGCCCGAGGGCGGGAATATCCACAGATACGCAGTATTTT	CASSPRAGISTDTQYF
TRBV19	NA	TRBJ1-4	TGTGCCAGTAGGGGCGCCAGAGAAGATGAAAAACTGTTTTTT	CASRGAREDEKLFF
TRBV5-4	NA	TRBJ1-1	TGTGCCAGCAGCTTTGGAGGGGCCACTGAAGCTTTCTTT	CASSFGGATEAFF
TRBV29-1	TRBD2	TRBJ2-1	TGCAGCGTTTACGGACTAGCGGCCTACAATGAGCAGTTCTTC	CSVYGLAAYNEQFF
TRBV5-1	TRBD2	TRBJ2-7	TGCGCCAGCAGACTTAGCGGGGGTCCCCGCGAGCAGTACTTC	CASRLSGGPREQYF
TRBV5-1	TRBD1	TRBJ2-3	TGCGCCAGCAGCGACGGACAGGGAGGTACAGATACGCAGTATTTT	CASSDGQGGTDTQYF
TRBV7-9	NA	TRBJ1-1	TGTGCCAGCAGCTTATCGGTTTCGGGTACTGAAGCTTTCTTT	CASSLSVSGTEAFF
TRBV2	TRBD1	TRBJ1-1	TGTGCCAGCAGTCAGGGGGTTGGTTTCTTT	CASSQGVGFF
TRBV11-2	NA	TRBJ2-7	TGTGCCAGCAGCTTATTTCGGGGGATCTCCTACGAGCAGTACTTC	CASSLFRGISYEQYF
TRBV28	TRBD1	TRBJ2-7	TGTGCCAGCAGTAAGACAGGGGACGTCTACGAGCAGTACTTC	CASSKTGDVYEQYF
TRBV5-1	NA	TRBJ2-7	TGCGCCAGCAGTTTCCTAGCGACCTCCTCCTACGAGCAGTACTTC	CASSFLATSSYEQYF
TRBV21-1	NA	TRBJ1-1	TGTGCCAGCAGCAAGACAGGGGGCTACACTGAAGCTTTCTTT	CASSKTGGYTEAFF
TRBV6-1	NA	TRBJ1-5	TGTGCCAGCAGTGACGCGTTCCTTAGCAATCAGCCCCAGCATTTT	CASSDAFLSNQPQHF
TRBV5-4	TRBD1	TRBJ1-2	TGTGCCAGCAGCCCTCGGACAGGGCTTGGCTATGGCTACACCTTC	CASSPRTGLGYGYTF
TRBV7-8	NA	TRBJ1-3	TGTGCCAGCAGCTTAGACAGATTGGACACCATATATTTT	CASSLDRLDTIYF
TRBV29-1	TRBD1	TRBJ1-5	TGCAGCGTTGAAGAAGGGGGCAGGGGGCAGCCCCAGCATTTT	CSVEEGGRGQPQHF
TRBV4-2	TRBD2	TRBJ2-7	TGTGCCAGCAGTCGGCAAGCGGGAGAGTCTAACGAGCAGTACTTC	CASSRQAGESNEQYF
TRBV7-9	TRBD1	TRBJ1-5	TGTGCCAGCAGCGAGCAGGGGGCAGATCATCCCCAGCATTTT	CASSEQGADHPQHF
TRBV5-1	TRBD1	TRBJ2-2	TGCGCCAGCAGCTTAAGGCGACAGGGGCCGAACACCGGGGAGCTGTTTTTT	CASSLRRQGPNTGELFF
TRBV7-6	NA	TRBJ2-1	TGTGCCAGCAGCTTAGGGCTTGTGGGAGTAGATGGGGAAAAGTTCTTC	CASSLGLVGVDGEKFF
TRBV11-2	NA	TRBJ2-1	TGTGCCAGCAGCTTAGCGGACTATAAGTACAATGAGCAGTTCTTC	CASSLADYKYNEQFF
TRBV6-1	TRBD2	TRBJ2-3	TGTGCCAGCAGTGGACTAGCGGGGGGGCCAGATACGCAGTATTTT	CASSGLAGGPDTQYF
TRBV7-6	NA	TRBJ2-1	TGTGCCAGCAGCTTAGGGGTCGACAGGTCGTACAATGAGCAGTTCTTC	CASSLGVDRSYNEQFF
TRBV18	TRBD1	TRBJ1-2	TGTGCCAGCTCACGTGAGGGACAGGGTATTTATGGCTACACCTTC	CASSREGQGIYGYTF
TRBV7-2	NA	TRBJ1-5	TGTGCCAGCAGCTTTCAGAGGGGGAATCAGCCCCAGCATTTT	CASSFQRGNQPQHF
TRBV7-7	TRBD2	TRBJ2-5	TGTGCTAGCAGCCTTAGCGGGGGTTCGGAGACCCAGTACTTC	CASSLSGGSETQYF
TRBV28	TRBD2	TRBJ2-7	TGTGCCAGCAGTTTTGACCTAGCGGGAGGACCTACCTACGAGCAGTACTTC	CASSFDLAGGPTYEQYF
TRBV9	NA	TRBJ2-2	TGTGCCAGCAGCGTAGAGGGAGCCGTAACCGGGGAGCTGTTTTTT	CASSVEGAVTGELFF
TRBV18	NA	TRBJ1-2	TGTGCCAGCTCACCAGACACGATTTACTATGGCTACACCTTC	CASSPDTIYYGYTF
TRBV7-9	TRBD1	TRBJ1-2	TGTGCCAGCAGCCAGGGGGCTAACTATGGCTACACCTTC	CASSQGANYGYTF
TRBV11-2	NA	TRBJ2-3	TGTGCCAGCAGACAACAGGGTCGCACAGATACGCAGTATTTT	CASRQQGRTDTQYF
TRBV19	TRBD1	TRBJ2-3	TGTGCCAGCACAGGGGGCAGGGATACGCAGTATTTT	CASTGGRDTQYF
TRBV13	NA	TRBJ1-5	TGTGCCAGCTCGGCAGGGCGTCAGCCCCAGCATTTT	CASSAGRQPQHF
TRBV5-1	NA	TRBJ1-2	TGCGCCAGCAGCTTGCAAGGGAGTGGCTACACCTTC	CASSLQGSGYTF
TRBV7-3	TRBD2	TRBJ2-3	TGTGCCAGCAGCCTGGGACTAGCGGGAGAGTTAGGGACAGATACGCAGTATTTT	CASSLGLAGELGTDTQYF
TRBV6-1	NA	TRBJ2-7	TGTGCCAGCATTCAGGGGAGCTCCTACGAGCAGTACTTC	CASIQGSSYEQYF
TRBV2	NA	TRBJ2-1	TGTGCCAGCAGCCCTGACTCTCCCCAGTTCTTC	CASSPDSPQFF
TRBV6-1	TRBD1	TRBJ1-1	TGTGCCAGCAGTAGGGGGCAGATGAACACTGAAGCTTTCTTT	CASSRGQMNTEAFF
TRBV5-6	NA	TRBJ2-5	TGTGCCAGCAGCTTGCTCCGACAGCTATCCACGGAGACCCAGTACTTC	CASSLLRQLSTETQYF
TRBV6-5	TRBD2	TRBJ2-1	TGTGCCAGCAGTTACCTGGGGGCGGGGGGGCGAAATGAGCAGTTCTTC	CASSYLGAGGRNEQFF
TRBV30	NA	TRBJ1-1	TGTGCCTGGAGTAGCATCGGGGGCACTGAAGCTTTCTTT	CAWSSIGGTEAFF
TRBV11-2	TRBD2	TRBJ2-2	TGTGCCAGCAAGAGCCGGGGACTACCCGTACTTGAGCTGCTTTTT	CASKSRGLPVLELLF
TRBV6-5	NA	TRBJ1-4	TGTGCCAGCAGTTACAGGGAATTACGGGGTAATGAAAAACTGTTTTTT	CASSYRELRGNEKLFF
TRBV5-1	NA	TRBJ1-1	TGCGCCAGCAGCTTGGCCCCACGGGGGGTACGGACTGAAGCTTTCTTT	CASSLAPRGVRTEAFF